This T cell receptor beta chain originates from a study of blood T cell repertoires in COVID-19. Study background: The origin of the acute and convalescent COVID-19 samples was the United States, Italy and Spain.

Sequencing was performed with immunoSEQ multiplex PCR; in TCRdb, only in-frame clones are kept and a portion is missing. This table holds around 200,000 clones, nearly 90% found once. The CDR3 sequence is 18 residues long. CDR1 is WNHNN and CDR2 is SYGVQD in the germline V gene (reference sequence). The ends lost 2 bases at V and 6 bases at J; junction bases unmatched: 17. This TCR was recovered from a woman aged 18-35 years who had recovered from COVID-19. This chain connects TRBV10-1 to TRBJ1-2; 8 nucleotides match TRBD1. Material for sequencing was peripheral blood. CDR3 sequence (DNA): TGCGCCAGCAGTGAGAAAAATTATGCTGCAGGGGGCTATGATGGCTACACCTTC. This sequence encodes CASSEKNYAAGGYDGYTF.